These 23 T cell receptor beta chains came from one sample sequenced in a study of CD8 T cells in Susac syndrome. cDNA came from roughly 0.53 to 1 ug RNA primed by random hexamers. TCRdb independently ran MiXCR on the immunoSEQ multiplex PCR reads; one entry per CDR3 protein. The sample yields about 300,000 distinct CDR3 sequences, around 92% seen once. Input material: CD4+ T cells from PBMCs. These receptors all stem from a human donor with multiple sclerosis.

The chain recombines TRBV7-2 with TRBJ2-7, with TRBD2 identical over 12 bases. There are 17 residues in the CDR3. Germline V lookup: CDR1 SGHTA, CDR2 FQGNSA. Trimming at V came to 6 bases and at J to 4 bases, leaving 13 bases not matched to a gene. Here the CDR3 reads CASSLRRLAGAPYEQYF. CDR3 coding DNA: TGTGCCAGCAGTCTTAGAAGACTAGCGGGAGCCCCGTACGAGCAGTACTTC. The full variable domain, completed using reference TRBV7-2 and TRBJ2-7, is GAGVSQSPSNKVTEKGKDVELRCDPISGHTALYWYRQSLGQGLEFLIYFQGNSAPDKSGLPSDRFSAERTGGSVSTLTIQRTQQEDSAVYLCASSLRRLAGAPYEQYFGPGTRLTVT.

This chain connects TRBV30 to TRBJ1-4; D is unclear. Germline values: CDR1 GTSNPN, CDR2 SVGIG (reference sequence). V gave up 6 bases and J gave up 4 bases, with 3 bases separating them. The CDR3 is 10 amino acids. CDR3 DNA: TGTGCCTGCGATAATGAAAAACTGTTTTTT. It yields the protein CACDNEKLFF.

CDR3 residues: CASSQEEAGGRTDTQYF. CDR3 DNA: TGTGCCAGCAGCCAAGAGGAAGCGGGGGGACGCACAGATACGCAGTATTTT. The chain combines TRBV4-2 with TRBJ2-3; the match to TRBD2 covers 9 bases. The CDR3 runs to 17 residues. The germline V gene encodes CDR1 LGHNA and CDR2 YNFKEQ. Trimming removed 0 bases from V and 1 base from J; junction bases left unmatched: 5.

The chain combines TRBV12-3 or TRBV12-4 with TRBJ1-5, with a possible D match to TRBD1 (5 bases). The ends were cut back, 3 bases at V and 4 bases at J, with 10 bases in the middle. The CDR3 length is 14 residues. The CDR3 region is CASSLGTLNQPQHF. In DNA form, the CDR3 reads TGTGCCAGCAGTTTGGGGACCTTAAATCAGCCCCAGCATTTT.

In this sample, this clonotype turned up a few times. The rearrangement joins TRBV4-2 to TRBJ2-7; 10 bases are a match to TRBD1. V lost 4 bases to trimming and J lost 3 bases; unmatched junction nucleotides: 9. This CDR3 is built from 16 residues. Germline loops: CDR1 LGHNA, CDR2 YNFKEQ. Written as DNA, the CDR3 is TGTGCCAGCAGCCGCCCCGCAGGACAGGGGGTCTACGAGCAGTACTTC. It encodes CASSRPAGQGVYEQYF.

As to this clonotype: The junction differs from germline at one of its ends, possibly a read error. The V call is TRBV20-1, the J call TRBJ1-2; the D is unclear. The CDR3 sequence is 14 residues long. CDR1 and CDR2 from the germline V gene are DFQATT and SNEGSKA (reference sequence). CDR3 in DNA: TGCAGTGCTAGAGATCTCCGGGGAACGGTCTTAATCTCCTTC. As protein: CSARDLRGTVLISF.

V gene TRBV4-1 combines with J gene TRBJ1-3; D unclear. V was clipped by 4 bases and J by 4 bases, with 14 bases between them. This CDR3 is 15 amino acids long. CDR1 MGHRA and CDR2 YSYEKL come from the germline V gene. The CDR3, as DNA: TGCGCCAGCAGCCGCCTGTGGGGTAGCGGAAACACCATATATTTT. Its protein is CASSRLWGSGNTIYF.

The rearrangement joins TRBV11-1 to TRBJ2-3; tentative D call: TRBD2 (5 bases). This CDR3 has 14 residues. V shed 3 bases and J shed 2 bases, with 9 bases lying between them. From germline, CDR1 is SGHAT and CDR2 FQDESV (reference sequence). CDR3 protein: CASSFDYTTDTQYF. CDR3 nucleotide sequence: TGTGCCAGCAGCTTTGACTATACCACAGATACGCAGTATTTT.

The CDR3 bases are TGCAGCGTTGATCAGTCCAGGGGGACCTATGGCTACACCTTC. This encodes CSVDQSRGTYGYTF. V usage is TRBV29-1 and J usage is TRBJ1-2; 7 bases map to TRBD1. CDR1 is SQVTM, CDR2 ANQGSEA, per germline. J gave up 4 bases and V 3 bases, and 8 bases lay outside the gene matches. CDR3 length: 14 amino acids.

The chain uses TRBV7-3 and TRBJ2-7, with TRBD1 as a possible D gene (5 bases). V shed 5 bases and J shed 2 bases, with 19 bases lying between them. Germline assignment: CDR1 SGHTA and CDR2 FQGTGA. The CDR3 spans 16 residues. The CDR3 sequence: CASSINPGMGTYEQYF. CDR3 bases: TGTGCCAGCAGCATTAACCCAGGGATGGGGACCTACGAGCAGTACTTC.

CDR3 protein: CASSPGMQETQYF. In DNA form, the CDR3 reads TGTGCCAGCTCACCTGGAATGCAAGAGACCCAGTACTTC. This chain uses TRBV18 with TRBJ2-5; D ambiguous. CDR1 is KGHSH, CDR2 LQKENI, per germline. With 3 bases removed from V and 2 bases from J, the gap between germline ends came to 7 bases. The CDR3 runs 13 residues.

This chain links TRBV6-2 or TRBV6-3 with TRBJ2-3, with D maybe TRBD1 (6 bases). CDR1 is MNHEY, CDR2 SVGEGT, per germline. V shed 10 bases and J shed 2 bases, with 10 bases lying between them. The CDR3 length is 12 residues. The CDR3 reads CATGQSTDTQYF. The CDR3 DNA is TGTGCCACCGGACAGTCCACAGATACGCAGTATTTT.

The chain employs TRBV12-3 or TRBV12-4 and TRBJ2-1; unclear D gene. The CDR3 consists of 13 residues. Trimming stripped 3 bases from V and 10 bases from J, with 13 bases between. CDR3 loop: CASSFLGIWEQFF. The DNA of the CDR3 is TGTGCCAGCAGTTTCCTCGGCATTTGGGAGCAGTTCTTC.

This rearrangement joins TRBV19 to TRBJ2-1, with D maybe TRBD2 (5 bases). The CDR3 loop spans 13 amino acids. With 9 bases removed from V and 7 bases from J, the gap between germline ends came to 16 bases. Germline CDR1 LNHDA, CDR2 SQIVND (reference sequence). CDR3 loop: CASTSGPGNEQFF. In DNA, the CDR3 is TGTGCCAGCACATCCGGACCGGGGAATGAGCAGTTCTTC.

The chain is built from TRBV15 and TRBJ2-5; TRBD2 is a possible D gene (5 bases). The germline V gene encodes CDR1 LNHNV and CDR2 YYDKDF (reference sequence). The CDR3 totals 14 residues. V was trimmed by 3 bases and J by 5 bases, leaving 13 bases between them. CDR3 in amino acids: CATSSPGLRETQYF. CDR3 bases: TGTGCCACCAGCAGCCCTGGACTCCGGGAGACCCAGTACTTC. Drawing the rest from reference TRBV15 and TRBJ2-5, the complete variable domain is DAMVIQNPRYQVTQFGKPVTLSCSQTLNHNVMYWYQQKSSQAPKLLFHYYDKDFNNEADTPDNFQSRRPNTSFCFLDIRSPGLGDTAMYLCATSSPGLRETQYFGPGTRLLVL.

The rearrangement links TRBV13 to TRBJ2-7; D is possibly TRBD2 (6 bases). Germline CDR1 and CDR2: PRHDT and FYEKMQ (reference sequence). The CDR3 covers 13 residues. V lost 5 bases and J 5 bases, leaving 13 bases between the germline ends. DNA for the CDR3: TGTGCCAGCAGCGCCCGTGGAGGGGACGAGCAGTACTTC. Translation: CASSARGGDEQYF.

V is TRBV6-4 and J is TRBJ2-2; 9 nucleotides match TRBD1. The CDR3 is 17 residues long. V dropped 5 bases and J dropped 5; count of bases not matched to a gene: 12. Germline V lookup: CDR1 MRHNA, CDR2 SNTAGT. CDR3 nucleotide sequence: TGTGCCAGCAGTCCCCACTGGGGGACAGGGCGAACCGGGGAGCTGTTTTTT. This codes for CASSPHWGTGRTGELFF.

This clonotype was observed once. The chain employs TRBV30 and TRBJ2-7; D may be TRBD2 (6 bases). The CDR3 length is 15 residues. V shed 0 bases and J shed 11 bases, with 23 bases lying between them. Germline V gene data show CDR1 as GTSNPN and CDR2 as SVGIG (reference sequence). The DNA for the CDR3 is TGTGCCTGGAGTGTCGGTCCAGCGGGCGGTCGATTCAAGTACTTC. Its protein is CAWSVGPAGGRFKYF.

The chain has TRBV5-6 and TRBJ1-2; a possible D gene is TRBD1 (6 bases). V lost 5 bases to trimming and J lost 0 bases, with 20 bases between them. In germline, CDR1 is SGHDT, CDR2 YYEEEE. CDR3 size: 17 residues. As DNA, the CDR3 is TGTGCCAGCAGGGATCGGGACATCTTATCCGCTAACTATGGCTACACCTTC. It encodes CASRDRDILSANYGYTF.

The chain links TRBV20-1 to TRBJ2-7, with 9 bases fitting TRBD2. CDR3 length: 14 amino acids. Germline CDR1 DFQATT, CDR2 SNEGSKA (reference sequence). J gave up 2 bases and V 7 bases, and 9 bases lay outside the gene matches. CDR3 in DNA: TGCAGTGGATCGACTAGCGGAGACACCTACGAGCAGTACTTC. Amino acid sequence: CSGSTSGDTYEQYF.

This chain uses TRBV2 with TRBJ2-1; possibly TRBD2 for D (6 bases). Germline values: CDR1 SNHLY, CDR2 FYNNEI. Trimming stripped 5 bases from V and 3 bases from J, with 14 bases between. This CDR3 spans 15 amino acids. CDR3 nucleotides: TGTGCCAGCAGTCAAACTAGCCCTGACTACAATGAGCAGTTCTTC. It encodes CASSQTSPDYNEQFF.

A single count supports this clonotype. This sequence joins TRBV7-9 and TRBJ2-3; 7 positions agree with TRBD2. V lost 7 bases to trimming and J lost 6 bases; unmatched junction nucleotides: 10. The CDR3 contains 14 residues. The germline V gene encodes CDR1 SEHNR and CDR2 FQNEAQ (reference sequence). CDR3 in amino acids: CASKGLAVSDTQYF. The CDR3 region has the DNA TGTGCCAGCAAAGGTCTAGCGGTTTCGGATACGCAGTATTTT.

This clonotype is a singleton in its sample. The chain joins TRBV5-1 to TRBJ2-5; no clear D gene. The CDR3 sequence is 15 residues long. The V end was cut by 4 bases, the J end by 3 bases, with 16 bases between. CDR1 and CDR2 from the germline V gene are SGHRS and YFSETQ. This chain's CDR3 is CASSGTERPEETQYF. In DNA, the CDR3 is TGCGCCAGCAGCGGAACGGAGAGGCCCGAAGAGACCCAGTACTTC.